The T cell receptor (beta chain) under discussion was sequenced for a study of shared clonotypes between healthy human individuals. On the study more broadly: Serving as donors were a couple of women and a few men, whose ages spanned 18 to 49. Broader study findings: Generally, naive subsets came out with larger estimated richness than memory subsets.

As for this clone: Antigen specificity is unknown. Other DNA sequences in the same sample also yield this CDR3.

Every immunoSEQ plate was one replicate of a subset's evenly spread DNA. Measured with immunoSEQ multiplex PCR; TCRdb has only the in-frame clones, and not every one. The sample has millions of clones; 85% to 95% are singletons. Each of the donors was a healthy adult who was HIV-negative and had not had a recent acute infection or vaccination. Germline CDR1 reads SGHRS; CDR2 reads YFSETQ. The CDR3 contains 16 residues. Losses at the gene ends were 4 bases for V and 2 bases for J; bases not matched to a gene: 4. Sequencing was carried out using naive CD4+ T cells sorted from blood. Subset defined: CD45RA+ positively selected. The chain recombines TRBV5-1 with TRBJ1-5; 12 positions match TRBD1. The receptor comes from a man in his late teens or twenties in good health. The CDR3 nucleotides are TGCGCCAGCAGCGTCGGGACAGGGGGCGGCAATCAGCCCCAGCATTTT. Amino acids: CASSVGTGGGNQPQHF.